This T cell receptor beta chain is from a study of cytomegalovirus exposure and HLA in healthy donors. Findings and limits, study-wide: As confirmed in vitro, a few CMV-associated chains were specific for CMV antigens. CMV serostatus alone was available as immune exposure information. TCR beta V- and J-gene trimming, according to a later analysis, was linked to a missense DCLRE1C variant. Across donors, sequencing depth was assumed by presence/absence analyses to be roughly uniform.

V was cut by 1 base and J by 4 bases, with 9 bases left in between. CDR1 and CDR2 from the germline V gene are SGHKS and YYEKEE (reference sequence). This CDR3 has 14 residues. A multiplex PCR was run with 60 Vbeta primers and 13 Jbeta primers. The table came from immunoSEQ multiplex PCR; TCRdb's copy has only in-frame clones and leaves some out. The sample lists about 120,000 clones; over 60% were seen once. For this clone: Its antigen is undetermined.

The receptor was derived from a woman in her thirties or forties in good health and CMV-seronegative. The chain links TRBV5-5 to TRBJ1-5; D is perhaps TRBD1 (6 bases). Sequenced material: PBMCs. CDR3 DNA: TGTGCCAGCAGCTTGCTGGACAGAAATCAGCCCCAGCATTTT. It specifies CASSLLDRNQPQHF. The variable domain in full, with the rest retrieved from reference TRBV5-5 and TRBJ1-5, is DAGVTQSPTHLIKTRGQQVTLRCSPISGHKSVSWYQQVLGQGPQFIFQYYEKEERGRGNFPDRFSARQFPNYSSELNVNALLLGDSALYLCASSLLDRNQPQHFGDGTRLSIL.